The clone carrying this T cell receptor (beta chain) was observed a single time. TCRdb keeps only in-frame clones here, not all; method: immunoSEQ multiplex PCR. This table has a few hundred thousand clones, around 87% appearing once. The data derive from a study of blood T cell repertoires in COVID-19. Overall study context: The United States, Italy and Spain provided the acute and convalescent COVID-19 samples.

CDR1 and CDR2 from the germline V gene are SGHRS and YFSETQ. This CDR3 is 20 amino acids long. V lost 4 bases, J lost 5 bases, and 23 bases stayed unmatched. The TCR sequence derives from a woman aged 60 to 75 with COVID-19, enrolled during active disease. The rearrangement joins TRBV5-1 to TRBJ2-2; 7 nucleotides align to TRBD1. Sequencing input: peripheral blood. In DNA form, the CDR3 reads TGCGCCAGCAGCAGAATGGTGGGCTCGGGACAGACAAAGAGGACCGGGGAGCTGTTTTTT. Translated, it gives CASSRMVGSGQTKRTGELFF.